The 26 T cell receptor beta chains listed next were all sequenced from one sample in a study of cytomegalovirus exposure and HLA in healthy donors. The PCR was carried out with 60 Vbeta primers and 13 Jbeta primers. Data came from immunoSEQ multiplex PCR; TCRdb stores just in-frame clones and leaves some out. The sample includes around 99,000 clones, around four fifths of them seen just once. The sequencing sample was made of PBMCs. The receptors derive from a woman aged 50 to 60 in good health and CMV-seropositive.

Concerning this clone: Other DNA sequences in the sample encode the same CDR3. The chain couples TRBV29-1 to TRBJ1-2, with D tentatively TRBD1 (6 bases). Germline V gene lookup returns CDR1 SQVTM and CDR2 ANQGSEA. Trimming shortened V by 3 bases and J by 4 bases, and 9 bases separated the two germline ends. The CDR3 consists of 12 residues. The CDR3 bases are TGCAGCGTTGAGGACAGCTCCTATGGCTACACCTTC. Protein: CSVEDSSYGYTF.

CDR3 bases: TGTGCCAGCTCACCTTTCGACAGGGGCAACACTGAAGCTTTCTTT. Translated, it gives CASSPFDRGNTEAFF. The V and J genes are TRBV18 and TRBJ1-1; 8 nucleotides match TRBD1. CDR3 length: 15 residues. J was trimmed by 2 bases and V by 3 bases; bases with no gene match: 5. CDR1 and CDR2 (germline): KGHSH, LQKENI.

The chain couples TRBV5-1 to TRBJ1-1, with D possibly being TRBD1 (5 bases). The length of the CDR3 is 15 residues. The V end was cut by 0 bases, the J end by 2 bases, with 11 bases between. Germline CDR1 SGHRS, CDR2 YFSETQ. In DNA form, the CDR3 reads TGCGCCAGCAGCTTGGTAGCAGGGATTAACACTGAAGCTTTCTTT. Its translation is CASSLVAGINTEAFF.

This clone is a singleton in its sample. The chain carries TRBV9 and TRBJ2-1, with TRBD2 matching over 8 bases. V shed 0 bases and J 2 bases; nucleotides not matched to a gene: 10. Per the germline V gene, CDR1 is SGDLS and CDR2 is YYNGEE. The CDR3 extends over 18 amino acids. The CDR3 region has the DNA TGTGCCAGCAGCGTAGGAGGGCGGGGGGCCCTAACCTACAATGAGCAGTTCTTC. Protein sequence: CASSVGGRGALTYNEQFF.

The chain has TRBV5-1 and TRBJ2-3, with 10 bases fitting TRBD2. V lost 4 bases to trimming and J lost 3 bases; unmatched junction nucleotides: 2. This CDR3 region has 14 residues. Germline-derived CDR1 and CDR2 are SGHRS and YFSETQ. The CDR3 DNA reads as TGCGCCAGCAGCATAGCGGGAGGTACAGATACGCAGTATTTT. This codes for CASSIAGGTDTQYF.

Here the CDR3 DNA reads TGTGCCAGCAAGACGGCTAGCGCAAACTCCTACGAGCAGTACTTC. Translated: CASKTASANSYEQYF. The chain recombines TRBV27 with TRBJ2-7, with D possibly TRBD2 on 6 matching bases. Germline CDR1 and CDR2: MNHEY and SMNVEV (reference sequence). The germline V and J ends were trimmed by 7 bases and 0 bases, with 16 bases remaining between them. The CDR3 contains 15 residues.

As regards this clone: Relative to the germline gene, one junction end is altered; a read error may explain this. In DNA, the CDR3 is TGTGCCAGCAGTTACTCGAGTCTAGCTGGCGAGCAGTACTTC. Amino acid sequence: CASSYSSLAGEQYF. The chain is built from TRBV10-3 and TRBJ2-7; TRBD2 is a possible D gene (5 bases). Per germline, CDR1 ENHRY and CDR2 SYGVKD. This CDR3 is built from 14 residues.

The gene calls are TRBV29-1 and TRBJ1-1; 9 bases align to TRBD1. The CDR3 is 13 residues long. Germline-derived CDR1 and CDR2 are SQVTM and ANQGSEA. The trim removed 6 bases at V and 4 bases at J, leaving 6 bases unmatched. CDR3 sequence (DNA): TGCAGCGTAGGGACAGGGTTGAGCACTGAAGCTTTCTTT. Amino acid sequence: CSVGTGLSTEAFF.

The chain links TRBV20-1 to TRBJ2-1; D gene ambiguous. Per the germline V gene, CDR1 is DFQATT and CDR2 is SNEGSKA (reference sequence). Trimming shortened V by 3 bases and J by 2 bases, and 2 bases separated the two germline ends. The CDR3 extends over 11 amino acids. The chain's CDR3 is CSASAYNEQFF. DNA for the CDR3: TGCAGTGCTAGCGCCTACAATGAGCAGTTCTTC.

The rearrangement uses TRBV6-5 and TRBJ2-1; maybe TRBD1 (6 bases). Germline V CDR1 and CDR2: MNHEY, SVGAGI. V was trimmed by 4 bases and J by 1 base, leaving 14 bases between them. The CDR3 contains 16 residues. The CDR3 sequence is CASSFGAGVSYNEQFF. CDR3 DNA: TGTGCCAGCAGTTTTGGGGCAGGGGTGTCCTACAATGAGCAGTTCTTC.

CDR3 amino acids: CASSVGTGKSPLHF. CDR3 nucleotides: TGTGCCAGCAGCGTCGGGACAGGGAAGTCACCCCTCCACTTT. The chain has TRBV7-8 and TRBJ1-6; TRBD1 matches 9 bases. With V trimmed by 5 bases and J by 10 bases, 6 bases remained unmatched. CDR1 is SGHVS, CDR2 FQNEAQ, per germline. The CDR3 is 14 residues long. The full variable domain, in which reference TRBV7-8 and TRBJ1-6 provide the parts outside the CDR3, is GAGVSQSPRYKVAKRGQDVALRCDPISGHVSLFWYQQALGQGPEFLTYFQNEAQLDKSGLPSDRFFAERPEGSVSTLKIQRTQQEDSAVYLCASSVGTGKSPLHFGNGTRLTVT.

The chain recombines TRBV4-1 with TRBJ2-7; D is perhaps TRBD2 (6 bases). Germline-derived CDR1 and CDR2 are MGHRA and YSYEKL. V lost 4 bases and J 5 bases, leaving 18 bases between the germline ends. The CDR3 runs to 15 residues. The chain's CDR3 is CASSRLSGPLDEQYF. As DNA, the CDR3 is TGCGCCAGCAGCCGGCTTAGCGGTCCGCTTGACGAGCAGTACTTC.

Here the CDR3 reads CASKAGQVNTGELFF. In DNA form, the CDR3 reads TGTGCCTCTAAAGCGGGGCAGGTAAACACCGGGGAGCTGTTTTTT. This chain connects TRBV27 to TRBJ2-2; TRBD2 agrees at 7 bases. This CDR3 spans 15 amino acids. V shed 11 bases, J shed 2 bases, and the junction held 11 bases outside the gene matches. The V gene's germline CDR1 is MNHEY and CDR2 SMNVEV (reference sequence).

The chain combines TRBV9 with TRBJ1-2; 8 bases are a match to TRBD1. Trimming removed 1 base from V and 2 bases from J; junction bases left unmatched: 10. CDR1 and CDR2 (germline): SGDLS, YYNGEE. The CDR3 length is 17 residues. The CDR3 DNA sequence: TGTGCCAGCAGCGTATCCATCCAGGGGGCAGGGAACTATGGCTACACCTTC. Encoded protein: CASSVSIQGAGNYGYTF.

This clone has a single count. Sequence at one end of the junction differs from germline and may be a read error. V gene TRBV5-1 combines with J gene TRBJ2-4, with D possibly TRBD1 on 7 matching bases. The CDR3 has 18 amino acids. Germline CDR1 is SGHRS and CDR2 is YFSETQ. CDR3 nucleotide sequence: TGCGCCAGCAGCGTAGGTACCCGGCAGGGGGGCGTCGAAAACAGTCAGTACTTC. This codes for CASSVGTRQGGVENSQYF.

The CDR3 loop is CASSISGAKNIQYF. The CDR3 nucleotides are TGTGCCAGCAGCATTAGCGGCGCCAAAAACATTCAGTACTTC. The chain joins TRBV7-9 to TRBJ2-4; weak D call: TRBD2 (6 bases). Germline-derived CDR1 and CDR2 are SEHNR and FQNEAQ (reference sequence). V lost 5 bases, J lost 1 base, and 9 bases lay in between. This CDR3 region has 14 residues.

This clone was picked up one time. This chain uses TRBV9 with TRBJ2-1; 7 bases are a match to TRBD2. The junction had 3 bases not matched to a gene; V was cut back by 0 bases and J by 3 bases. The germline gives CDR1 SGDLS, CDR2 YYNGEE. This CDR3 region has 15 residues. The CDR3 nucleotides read TGTGCCAGCAGCGTAGAGGGACTATACTACAATGAGCAGTTCTTC. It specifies CASSVEGLYYNEQFF.

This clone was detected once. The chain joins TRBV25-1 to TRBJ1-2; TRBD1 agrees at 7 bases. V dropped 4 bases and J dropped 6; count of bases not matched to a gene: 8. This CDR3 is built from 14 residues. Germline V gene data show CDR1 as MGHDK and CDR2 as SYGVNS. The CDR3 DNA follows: TGTGCCAGCAGTGCCGACAGGGAGGTCAATGGCTACACCTTC. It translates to CASSADREVNGYTF.

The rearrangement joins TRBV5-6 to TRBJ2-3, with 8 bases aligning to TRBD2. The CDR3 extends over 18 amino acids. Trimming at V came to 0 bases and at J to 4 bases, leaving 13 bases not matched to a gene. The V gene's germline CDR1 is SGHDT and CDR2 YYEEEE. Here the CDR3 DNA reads TGTGCCAGCAGCTTGGGCTGGGGGGCGGGGGGCGTCGCAGATACGCAGTATTTT. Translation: CASSLGWGAGGVADTQYF.

CDR3 nucleotides: TGTGCCATCAGCGCGTATGGGGGACAGAGCTCCTATAATTCACCCCTCCACTTT. It yields the protein CAISAYGGQSSYNSPLHF. This chain connects TRBV10-3 to TRBJ1-6, with 7 bases fitting TRBD1. This CDR3 has 18 amino acids. The V gene's germline CDR1 is ENHRY and CDR2 SYGVKD. The V segment lost 6 bases and the J segment 0 bases; nucleotides outside the gene matches: 11.

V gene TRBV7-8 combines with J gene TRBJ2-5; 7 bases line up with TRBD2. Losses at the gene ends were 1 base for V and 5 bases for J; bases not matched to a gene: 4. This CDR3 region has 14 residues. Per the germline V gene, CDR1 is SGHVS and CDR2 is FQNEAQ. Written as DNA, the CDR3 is TGTGCCAGCAGCTTAGAAACCGGGGGGGAGACCCAGTACTTC. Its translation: CASSLETGGETQYF.

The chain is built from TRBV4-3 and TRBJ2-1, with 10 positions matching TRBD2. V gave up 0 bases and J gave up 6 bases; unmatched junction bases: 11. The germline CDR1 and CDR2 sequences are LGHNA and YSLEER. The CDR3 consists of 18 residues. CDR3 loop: CASSQDWARTSGSNEQFF. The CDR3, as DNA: TGCGCCAGCAGCCAAGATTGGGCCAGGACTAGCGGATCCAATGAGCAGTTCTTC.

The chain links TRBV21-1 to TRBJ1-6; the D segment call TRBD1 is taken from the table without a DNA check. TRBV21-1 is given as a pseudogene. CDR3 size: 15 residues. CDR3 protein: CASSKIEGGNSPLHF. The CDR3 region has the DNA TGTGCCAGCAGCAAAATTGAAGGGGGCAATTCACCCCTCCACTTT.

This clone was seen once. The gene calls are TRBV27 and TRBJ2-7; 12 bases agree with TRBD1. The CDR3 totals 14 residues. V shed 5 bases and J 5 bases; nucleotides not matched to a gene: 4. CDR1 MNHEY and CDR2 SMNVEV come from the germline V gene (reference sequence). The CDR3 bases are TGTGCCAGCAGTGCCGGGACAGGGGGCAACGAGCAGTACTTC. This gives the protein CASSAGTGGNEQYF.

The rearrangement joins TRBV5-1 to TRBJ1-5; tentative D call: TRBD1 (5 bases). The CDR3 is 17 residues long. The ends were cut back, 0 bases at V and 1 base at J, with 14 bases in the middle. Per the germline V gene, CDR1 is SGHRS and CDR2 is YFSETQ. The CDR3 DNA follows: TGCGCCAGCAGCTTGGCCCCGCAAGGGGCGAGCAATCAGCCCCAGCATTTT. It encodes CASSLAPQGASNQPQHF.

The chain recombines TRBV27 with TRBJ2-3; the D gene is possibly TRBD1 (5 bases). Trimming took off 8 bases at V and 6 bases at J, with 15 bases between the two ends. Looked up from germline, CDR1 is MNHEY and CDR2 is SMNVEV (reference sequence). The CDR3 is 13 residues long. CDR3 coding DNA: TGTGCCAGCGGGGTGTGGGGCATGGATACGCAGTATTTT. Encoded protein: CASGVWGMDTQYF.